Listed below are T cell receptor beta chains from one sample, sequenced in a study of patients and donors after allogeneic stem cell transplantation. TCRdb re-called the RT-PCR reads through MiXCR, storing one row per CDR3 protein. The sample includes roughly 880,000 distinct CDR3 sequences, roughly 17% of them seen just once. Sequencing was performed on blood, either unsorted or a sorted T cell fraction (not recorded which). These receptors all stem from a human donor who was either an allogeneic HSCT recipient or a stem cell or donor lymphocyte infusion donor (not recorded which). It is not recorded whose cells these are; they may come from a transplant donor. Both conserved end residues are trimmed from each CDR3. The D gene is left open where the match is weak.

j_call	v_call	d_call	cdr3_aa
TRBJ2-5	TRBV7-9	TRBD1	ASSRTRTGSRTQY
TRBJ2-3	TRBV6-1	.	ASSDRRGVDTQY
TRBJ2-2	TRBV7-7	.	ASSLAQGNTGELF
TRBJ2-5	TRBV15	.	ATSRVRGAETQY
TRBJ2-3	TRBV6-2/TRBV6-3	.	ASSFPGLGADTQY
TRBJ2-1	TRBV4-2	TRBD2	ASSQDPPSSGRDDEQF
TRBJ2-3	TRBV20-1	TRBD2	SARAVREGADTQY
TRBJ2-1	TRBV7-8	.	ASGKGGDNEQF
TRBJ2-7	TRBV28	.	ASRLTGPLYEQY
TRBJ2-2	TRBV4-2	TRBD2	ASSPRTSGGVNTGELF
TRBJ2-2	TRBV7-3	.	ASSLDTGAGELF
TRBJ1-2	TRBV12-3/TRBV12-4	TRBD1	ASSGTGNLYGYT
TRBJ2-2	TRBV5-1	TRBD1	ASSGQGSNTGELF
TRBJ2-5	TRBV5-1	.	ASSSSRGGALETQY
TRBJ1-6	TRBV24-1	.	ATSERETRGPNSPLH
TRBJ1-1	TRBV29-1	.	SVAAVGVGAF
TRBJ2-3	TRBV6-1	TRBD2	ASSRGLAGADTQY
TRBJ2-1	TRBV12-3/TRBV12-4	.	ASSFGVEYNEQF
TRBJ1-5	TRBV29-1	.	SVVLGGGANQPQH
TRBJ2-5	TRBV5-4	TRBD2	ASHERGRREETQY
TRBJ1-6	TRBV5-4	.	ASSSDNSPLH
TRBJ2-7	TRBV4-3	TRBD2	ASSLVGGQSYEQY
TRBJ2-7	TRBV11-2	.	ASSLYNNEQY
TRBJ2-4	TRBV12-3/TRBV12-4	.	ASSQGGPGRIAKNIQY
TRBJ2-5	TRBV7-2	.	ASSLGTAYQQETQY
TRBJ2-1	TRBV12-3/TRBV12-4	.	ASSGLPVSYNEQF
TRBJ1-6	TRBV5-1	.	ASSMAGNSPLH
TRBJ2-4	TRBV20-1	.	SASSLLPAKNIQY
TRBJ2-7	TRBV20-1	.	SALQYYEQY
TRBJ2-1	TRBV3-1	.	ASSQGAGGFDEQF
TRBJ2-3	TRBV10-3	TRBD1	AISESLTGGTRTDTQY
TRBJ2-3	TRBV6-2/TRBV6-3	.	ASSYSPGGVTDTQY
TRBJ2-3	TRBV24-1	.	ATSESDRPGTDTQY
TRBJ2-1	TRBV12-3/TRBV12-4	TRBD2	ASSLSGRANNEQF
TRBJ1-1	TRBV11-3	.	ASSFQGHTRNTEAF
TRBJ2-3	TRBV7-6	TRBD2	ASSLGAGAITDTQY
TRBJ2-3	TRBV6-5	TRBD1	ASSFVRQGGTASTDTQY
TRBJ2-1	TRBV9	TRBD2	ASSVGASGGGSFYEQF
TRBJ2-7	TRBV7-2	.	ASMPGLGGGGEQY
TRBJ1-1	TRBV25-1	.	ASSDLDSSNTEAF
TRBJ2-5	TRBV20-1	.	SARRDFWETQY
TRBJ2-7	TRBV20-1	.	SARDAPGQSYEQY
TRBJ1-4	TRBV6-1	.	ASSGRSGTTNEKLF
TRBJ1-2	TRBV20-1	.	SGAANYGYT
TRBJ2-1	TRBV24-1	.	ATSDHPAGKLNEQF
TRBJ2-5	TRBV2	.	ASKGNEETQY
TRBJ1-5	TRBV4-1	.	ASSQGDGGAQPQH
TRBJ2-3	TRBV9	TRBD2	ASSLVRNGGADTQY